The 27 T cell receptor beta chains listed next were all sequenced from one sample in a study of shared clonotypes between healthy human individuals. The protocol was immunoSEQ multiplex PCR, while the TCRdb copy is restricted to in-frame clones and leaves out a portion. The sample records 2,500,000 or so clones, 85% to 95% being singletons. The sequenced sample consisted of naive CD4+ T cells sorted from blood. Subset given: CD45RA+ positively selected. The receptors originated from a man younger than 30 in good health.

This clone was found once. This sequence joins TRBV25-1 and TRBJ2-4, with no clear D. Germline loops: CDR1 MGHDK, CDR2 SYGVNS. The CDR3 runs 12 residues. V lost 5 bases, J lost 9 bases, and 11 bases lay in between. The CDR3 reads CASSRSSGIQYF. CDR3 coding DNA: TGTGCCAGCAGTCGGAGTAGTGGCATTCAGTACTTC. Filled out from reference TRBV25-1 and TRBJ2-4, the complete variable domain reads EADIYQTPRYLVIGTGKKITLECSQTMGHDKMYWYQQDPGMELHLIHYSYGVNSTEKGDLSSESTVSRIRTEHFPLTLESARPSHTSQYLCASSRSSGIQYFGAGTRLSVL.

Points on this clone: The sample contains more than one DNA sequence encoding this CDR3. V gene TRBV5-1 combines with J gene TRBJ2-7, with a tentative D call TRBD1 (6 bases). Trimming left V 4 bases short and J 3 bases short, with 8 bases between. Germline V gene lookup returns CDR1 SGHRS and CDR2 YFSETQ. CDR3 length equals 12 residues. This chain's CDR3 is CASSVTGYEQYF. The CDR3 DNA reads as TGCGCCAGCAGCGTGACAGGCTACGAGCAGTACTTC.

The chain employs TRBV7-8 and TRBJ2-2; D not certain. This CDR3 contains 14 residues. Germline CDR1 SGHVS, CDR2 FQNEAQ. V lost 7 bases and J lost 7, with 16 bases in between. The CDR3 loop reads CASTLIDSLGELFF. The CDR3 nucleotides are TGTGCCAGCACGCTTATAGACTCACTCGGGGAGCTGTTTTTT.

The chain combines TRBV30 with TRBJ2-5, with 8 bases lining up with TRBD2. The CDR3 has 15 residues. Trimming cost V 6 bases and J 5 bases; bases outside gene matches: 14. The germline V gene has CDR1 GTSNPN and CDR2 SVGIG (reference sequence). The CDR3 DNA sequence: TGTGCCTGTATTTTCCGGGGGGGCCTTTCCGAGACCCAGTACTTC. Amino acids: CACIFRGGLSETQYF.

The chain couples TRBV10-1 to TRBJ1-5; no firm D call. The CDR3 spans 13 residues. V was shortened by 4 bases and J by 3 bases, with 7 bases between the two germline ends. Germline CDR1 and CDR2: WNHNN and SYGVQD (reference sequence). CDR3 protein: CASSGDLNQPQHF. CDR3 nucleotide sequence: TGCGCCAGCAGTGGTGACCTCAATCAGCCCCAGCATTTT.

The DNA for the CDR3 is TGTGCCAGCAGCGAGGGGACAGGGGAGTGGGAAAAACTGTTTTTT. This encodes CASSEGTGEWEKLFF. This sequence joins TRBV9 and TRBJ1-4; 10 nucleotides line up with TRBD1. The length of the CDR3 is 15 residues. V trimming: 3 bases; J trimming: 8 bases; junction bases outside the gene matches: 7. Germline V gene data show CDR1 as SGDLS and CDR2 as YYNGEE.

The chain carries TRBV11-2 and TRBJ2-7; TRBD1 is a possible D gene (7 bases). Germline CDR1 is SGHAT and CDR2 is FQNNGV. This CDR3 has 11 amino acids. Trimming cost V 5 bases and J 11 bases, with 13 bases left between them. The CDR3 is CASSRGTVKYF. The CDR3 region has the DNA TGTGCCAGCAGCCGGGGGACAGTCAAGTACTTC.

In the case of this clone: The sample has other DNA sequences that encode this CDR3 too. The chain's CDR3 is CASSPRTGNTGELFF. CDR3 nucleotides: TGCGCCAGCTCCCCCCGGACAGGGAACACCGGGGAGCTGTTTTTT. V and J are TRBV5-1 and TRBJ2-2; 7 bases fit TRBD1. CDR1 SGHRS and CDR2 YFSETQ come from the germline V gene. The CDR3 spans 15 residues. Trimming removed 7 bases from V and 1 base from J; junction bases left unmatched: 7.

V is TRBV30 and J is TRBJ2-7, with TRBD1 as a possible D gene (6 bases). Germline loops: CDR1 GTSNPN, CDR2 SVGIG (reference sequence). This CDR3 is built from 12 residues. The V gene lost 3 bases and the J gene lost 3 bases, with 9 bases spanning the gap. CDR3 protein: CAWRIQGYEQYF. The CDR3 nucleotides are TGTGCCTGGAGGATACAGGGCTACGAGCAGTACTTC.

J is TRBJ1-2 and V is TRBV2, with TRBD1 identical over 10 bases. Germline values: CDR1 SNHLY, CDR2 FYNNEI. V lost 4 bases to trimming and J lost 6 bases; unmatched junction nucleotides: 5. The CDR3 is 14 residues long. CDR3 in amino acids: CASSGDRGLDGYTF. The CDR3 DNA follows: TGTGCCAGCAGTGGTGACAGGGGGCTTGATGGCTACACCTTC.

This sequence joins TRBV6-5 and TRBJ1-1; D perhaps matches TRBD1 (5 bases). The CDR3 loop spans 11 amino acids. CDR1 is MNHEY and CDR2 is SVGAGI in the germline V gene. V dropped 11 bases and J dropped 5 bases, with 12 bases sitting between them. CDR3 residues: CAVGGETEAFF. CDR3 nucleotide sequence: TGTGCCGTGGGGGGTGAGACTGAAGCTTTCTTT.

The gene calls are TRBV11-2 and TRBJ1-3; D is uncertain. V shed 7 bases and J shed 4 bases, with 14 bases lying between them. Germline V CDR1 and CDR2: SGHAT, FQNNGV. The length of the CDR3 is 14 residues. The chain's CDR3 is CASNPNWGGNTIYF. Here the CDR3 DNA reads TGTGCCAGCAACCCGAACTGGGGAGGAAACACCATATATTTT.

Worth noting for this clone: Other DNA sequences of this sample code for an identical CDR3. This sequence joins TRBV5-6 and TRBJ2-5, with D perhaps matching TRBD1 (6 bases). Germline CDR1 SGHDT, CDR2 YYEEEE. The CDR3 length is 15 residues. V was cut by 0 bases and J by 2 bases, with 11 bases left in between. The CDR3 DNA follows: TGTGCCAGCAGCTTGGGGCAGGGGATTCAAGAGACCCAGTACTTC. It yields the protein CASSLGQGIQETQYF.

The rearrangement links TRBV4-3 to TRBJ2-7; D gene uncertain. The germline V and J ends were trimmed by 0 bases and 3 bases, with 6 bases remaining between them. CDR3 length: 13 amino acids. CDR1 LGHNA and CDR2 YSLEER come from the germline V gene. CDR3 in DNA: TGCGCCAGCAGCCAAGAGAGATTCTACGAGCAGTACTTC. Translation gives CASSQERFYEQYF.

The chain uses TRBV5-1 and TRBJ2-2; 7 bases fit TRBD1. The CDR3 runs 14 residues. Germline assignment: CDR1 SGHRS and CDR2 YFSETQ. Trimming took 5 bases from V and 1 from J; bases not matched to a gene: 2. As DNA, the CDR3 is TGCGCCAGCAGGGACAGGCTGAACACCGGGGAGCTGTTTTTT. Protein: CASRDRLNTGELFF.

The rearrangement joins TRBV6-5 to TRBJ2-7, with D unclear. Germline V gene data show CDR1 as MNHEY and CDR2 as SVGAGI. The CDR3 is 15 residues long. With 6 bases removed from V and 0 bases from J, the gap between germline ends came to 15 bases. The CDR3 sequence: CASRPDWMSSYEQYF. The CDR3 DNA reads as TGTGCCAGCAGACCTGACTGGATGAGCTCCTACGAGCAGTACTTC.

The CDR3 DNA follows: TGTGCCACCAACCGGGACGGTAATAAGGGAGTCTATGGCTACACCTTC. This sequence encodes CATNRDGNKGVYGYTF. The chain uses TRBV6-6 and TRBJ1-2, with a weak D call TRBD1 (5 bases). The germline V and J ends were trimmed by 10 bases and 4 bases, with 25 bases remaining between them. From germline, CDR1 is MNHNY and CDR2 SVGAGI (reference sequence). The length of the CDR3 is 16 residues.

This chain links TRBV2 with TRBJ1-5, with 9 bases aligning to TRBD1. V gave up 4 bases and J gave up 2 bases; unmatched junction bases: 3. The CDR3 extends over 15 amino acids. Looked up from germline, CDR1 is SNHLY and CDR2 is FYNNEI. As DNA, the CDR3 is TGTGCCAGCAGTGGTCGACAGGGGGGCAATCAGCCCCAGCATTTT. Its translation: CASSGRQGGNQPQHF.

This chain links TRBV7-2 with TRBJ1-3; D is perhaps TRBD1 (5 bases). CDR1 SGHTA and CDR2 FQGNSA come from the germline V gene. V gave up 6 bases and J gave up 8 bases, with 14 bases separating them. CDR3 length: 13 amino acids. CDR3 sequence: CASSLTRGDTIYF. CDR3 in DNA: TGTGCCAGCAGTCTAACCCGAGGGGACACCATATATTTT.

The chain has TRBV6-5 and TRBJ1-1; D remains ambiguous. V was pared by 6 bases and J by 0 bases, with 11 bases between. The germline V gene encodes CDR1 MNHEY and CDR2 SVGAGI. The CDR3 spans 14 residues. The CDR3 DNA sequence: TGTGCCAGCAGAAAGGGAACGCTGAACACTGAAGCTTTCTTT. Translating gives CASRKGTLNTEAFF.

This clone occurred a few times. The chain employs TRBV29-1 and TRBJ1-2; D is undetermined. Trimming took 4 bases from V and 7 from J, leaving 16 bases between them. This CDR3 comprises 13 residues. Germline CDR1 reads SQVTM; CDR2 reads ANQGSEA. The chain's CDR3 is CSVVPDGRSGYTF. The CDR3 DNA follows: TGCAGCGTTGTTCCCGATGGCCGGAGTGGCTACACCTTC. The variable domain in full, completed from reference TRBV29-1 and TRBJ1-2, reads SAVISQKPSRDICQRGTSLTIQCQVDSQVTMMFWYRQQPGQSLTLIATANQGSEATYESGFVIDKFPISRPNLTFSTLTVSNMSPEDSSIYLCSVVPDGRSGYTFGSGTRLTVV.

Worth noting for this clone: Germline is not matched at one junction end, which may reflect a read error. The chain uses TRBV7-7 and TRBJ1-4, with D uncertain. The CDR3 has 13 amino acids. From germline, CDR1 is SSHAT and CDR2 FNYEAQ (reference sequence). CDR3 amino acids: CASSSGMGEKLFF. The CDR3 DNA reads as TGTGCTAGCAGCTCCGGGATGGGTGAAAAACTGTTTTTT. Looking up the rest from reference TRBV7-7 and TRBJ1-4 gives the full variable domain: GAGVSQSPRYKVTKRGQDVTLRCDPISSHATLYWYQQALGQGPEFLTYFNYEAQPDKSGLPSDRFSAERPEGSISTLTIQRTEQRDSAMYRCASSSGMGEKLFFGSGTQLSVL.

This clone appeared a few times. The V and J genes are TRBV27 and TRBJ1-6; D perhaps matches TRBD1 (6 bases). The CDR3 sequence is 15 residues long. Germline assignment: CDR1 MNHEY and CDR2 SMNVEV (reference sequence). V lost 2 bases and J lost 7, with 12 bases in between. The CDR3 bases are TGTGCCAGCAGTTTAGGGGGGGGCCCGAATTCACCCCTCCACTTT. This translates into CASSLGGGPNSPLHF.

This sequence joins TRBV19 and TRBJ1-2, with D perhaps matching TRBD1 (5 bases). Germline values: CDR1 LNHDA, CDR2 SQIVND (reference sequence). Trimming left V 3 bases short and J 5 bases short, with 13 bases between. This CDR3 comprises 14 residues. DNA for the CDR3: TGTGCCAGTAGTATGAGGGGAGACCTATATGGCTACACCTTC. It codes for CASSMRGDLYGYTF.

CDR3 in DNA: TGTGCCAGCACGGCGGGCTCTGGGGCCAACGTCCTGACTTTC. Translation: CASTAGSGANVLTF. The chain employs TRBV6-5 and TRBJ2-6; tentatively, D is TRBD2 (5 bases). Germline V gene lookup returns CDR1 MNHEY and CDR2 SVGAGI. The CDR3 is 14 residues long. With 7 bases removed from V and 0 bases from J, the gap between germline ends came to 7 bases.

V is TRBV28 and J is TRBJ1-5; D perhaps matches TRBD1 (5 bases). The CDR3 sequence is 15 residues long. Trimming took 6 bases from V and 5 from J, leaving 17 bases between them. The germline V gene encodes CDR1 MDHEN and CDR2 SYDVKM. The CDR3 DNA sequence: TGTGCCAGCAGGCTTCACAGGTACCTAGATCAGCCCCAGCATTTT. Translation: CASRLHRYLDQPQHF.

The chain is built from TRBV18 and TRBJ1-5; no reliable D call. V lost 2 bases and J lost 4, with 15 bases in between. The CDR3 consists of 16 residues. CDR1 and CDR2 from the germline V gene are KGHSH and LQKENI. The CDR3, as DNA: TGTGCCAGCTCACCATCCATGTCAGCAAATAATCAGCCCCAGCATTTT. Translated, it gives CASSPSMSANNQPQHF.